A single sample is the source of the 29 T cell receptor beta chains below, sequenced in a study of blood T cell repertoires in COVID-19 (TCRdb year 2020). The receptor library was made with the immunoSEQ multiplex PCR assay. The source is immuneACCESS, and TCRdb retained only in-frame sequences with V and J called. Part of the clones is not carried over; for the studies checked, unresolved V genes explain less than half of this, and the remainder is unexplained. The sample contains 300,000 to 350,000 clones, approximately 90% of them found a single time. The biggest ten clones account for approximately 2% of the sample. Sequenced material: peripheral blood. These receptor sequences come from a man between 18 and 35 years old with active or convalescent COVID-19.

For the CDR3, the DNA is TGTGCCAGCAGCCCTCGTCTATCGACTAATGAAAAACTGTTTTTT. It codes for CASSPRLSTNEKLFF. J is TRBJ1-4 and V is TRBV7-6; the D is unclear. Trimming removed 5 bases from V and 2 bases from J, with 12 bases in between. The CDR3 is 15 residues long. Germline V gene lookup returns CDR1 SGHVS and CDR2 FNYEAQ.

CDR3 sequence reads: CASSPDRAYGYTF. The CDR3 DNA follows: TGTGCCAGCAGCCCAGACAGGGCCTATGGCTACACCTTC. The chain has TRBV7-9 and TRBJ1-2, with TRBD1 matching 7 bases. The CDR3 contains 13 residues. The V and J ends lost 5 bases and 4 bases, in that order; junction bases with no gene match: 4. Germline lookup yields CDR1 SEHNR and CDR2 FQNEAQ (reference sequence).

CDR3 in amino acids: CASSLYQGAGNTIYF. The DNA of the CDR3 is TGTGCCAGCAGCTTATATCAAGGGGCTGGAAACACCATATATTTT. The rearrangement uses TRBV7-9 and TRBJ1-3; maybe TRBD1 (5 bases). This CDR3 has 15 amino acids. Germline assignment: CDR1 SEHNR and CDR2 FQNEAQ (reference sequence). V was pared by 2 bases and J by 2 bases, with 10 bases between.

The chain combines TRBV28 with TRBJ2-7; D gene unclear. Trimming removed 5 bases at V and 2 bases at J, with 10 bases between. The CDR3 sequence is 13 residues long. CDR1 is MDHEN and CDR2 is SYDVKM in the germline V gene. CDR3 bases: TGTGCCAGCAGTGTGACACCTACCTACGAGCAGTACTTC. It encodes CASSVTPTYEQYF.

This sequence joins TRBV18 and TRBJ1-2, with 8 bases fitting TRBD1. This CDR3 is 14 amino acids long. J lost 4 bases, V lost 4 bases, and 5 bases had no gene match. The germline CDR1 and CDR2 sequences are KGHSH and LQKENI. CDR3 loop: CASSQDRGGYGYTF. CDR3 bases: TGTGCCAGCTCACAAGACAGGGGCGGCTATGGCTACACCTTC.

The rearrangement joins TRBV5-1 to TRBJ1-1; possible D gene TRBD1, 5 bases. Between the trimmed V and J ends, which lost 3 bases and 5 bases, there was a span of 14 bases. This CDR3 is 14 amino acids long. Per the germline V gene, CDR1 is SGHRS and CDR2 is YFSETQ. The DNA of the CDR3 is TGCGCCAGCAGCTCGGAGTGGGGGGGAACTGAAGCTTTCTTT. Translated, it gives CASSSEWGGTEAFF.

There are a few counts of this clone. The chain has TRBV28 and TRBJ1-2, with a tentative D call TRBD1 (6 bases). This CDR3 has 14 residues. The germline CDR1 and CDR2 sequences are MDHEN and SYDVKM. V was clipped by 4 bases and J by 7 bases, with 16 bases between them. For the CDR3, the DNA is TGTGCCAGCAGTTCGGCAGGGGAAGGCGGTGGCTACACCTTC. The encoded protein is CASSSAGEGGGYTF.

This clone is a singleton in its sample. The chain recombines TRBV19 with TRBJ1-5; D is unresolved. Germline CDR1 and CDR2: LNHDA and SQIVND (reference sequence). V lost 3 bases and J 3 bases, leaving 12 bases between the germline ends. This CDR3 region has 15 residues. The CDR3 coding sequence is TGTGCCAGTAGTATCCCCACGGGGATCAATCAGCCCCAGCATTTT. Translating gives CASSIPTGINQPQHF.

As DNA, the CDR3 is TGTGCCAGCAGTGCCCGGACAGGCCGAGTGAACACTGAAGCTTTCTTT. Its protein product is CASSARTGRVNTEAFF. This chain links TRBV25-1 with TRBJ1-1; the match to TRBD1 covers 7 bases. This CDR3 region has 16 residues. J was trimmed by 0 bases and V by 4 bases; bases with no gene match: 8. Germline lookup yields CDR1 MGHDK and CDR2 SYGVNS.

This chain links TRBV11-3 with TRBJ2-1, with D uncertain. The CDR3 extends over 13 amino acids. The germline V and J ends were trimmed by 1 base and 4 bases, with 5 bases remaining between them. Germline V lookup: CDR1 SGHNT, CDR2 YENEEA. The CDR3 loop reads CASSLGEYNEQFF. In DNA form, the CDR3 reads TGTGCCAGCAGCTTAGGCGAATACAATGAGCAGTTCTTC.

The DNA for the CDR3 is TGTGCCATCAGTGATAAGGTGGCAGGGGGCCAAGAGACCCAGTACTTC. Translated, it gives CAISDKVAGGQETQYF. The chain links TRBV10-3 to TRBJ2-5; 7 bases agree with TRBD1. The CDR3 totals 16 residues. J lost 1 base, V lost 3 bases, and 8 bases had no gene match. Germline values: CDR1 ENHRY, CDR2 SYGVKD.

V usage is TRBV11-3 and J usage is TRBJ2-2; 8 bases line up with TRBD2. Germline V gives CDR1 SGHNT, CDR2 YENEEA. The trim removed 8 bases at V and 3 bases at J, leaving 8 bases unmatched. This CDR3 has 15 amino acids. The CDR3 sequence: CASAVGGRHTGELFF. The CDR3, as DNA: TGTGCCAGCGCGGTCGGCGGGAGGCACACCGGGGAGCTGTTTTTT.

The rearrangement uses TRBV11-2 and TRBJ2-3; D may be TRBD2 (5 bases). The ends were cut back, 0 bases at V and 4 bases at J, with 14 bases in the middle. This CDR3 region has 16 residues. Germline CDR1 and CDR2: SGHAT and FQNNGV. The CDR3 DNA is TGTGCCAGCAGCTTAGATCTCGGGGTTGGGGCAGATACGCAGTATTTT. Its protein is CASSLDLGVGADTQYF.

The V call is TRBV2, the J call TRBJ2-5, with 7 bases matching TRBD2. The V segment lost 7 bases and the J segment 2 bases; nucleotides outside the gene matches: 4. This CDR3 spans 13 amino acids. Germline-derived CDR1 and CDR2 are SNHLY and FYNNEI. CDR3 residues: CASTSGFQETQYF. CDR3 in DNA: TGTGCCAGCACTAGCGGATTTCAAGAGACCCAGTACTTC.

The chain has TRBV3-1 (or the pseudogene TRBV3-2) and TRBJ1-5; D possibly corresponds to TRBD1 (5 bases). The germline V and J ends were trimmed by 2 bases and 2 bases, with 19 bases remaining between them. The CDR3 extends over 18 amino acids. The V gene's germline CDR1 is LGHDT and CDR2 YNNKEL (reference sequence). Written as DNA, the CDR3 is TGTGCCAGCAGCCAAAGTCGCCAGAGGCTAGGGGGCAATCAGCCCCAGCATTTT. Its protein is CASSQSRQRLGGNQPQHF.

V usage is TRBV7-3 and J usage is TRBJ2-1, with 9 bases aligning to TRBD1. CDR1 SGHTA and CDR2 FQGTGA come from the germline V gene. V lost 6 bases and J lost 9; bases outside the gene matches: 12. CDR3 length: 15 residues. This CDR3 is CASSSRPGQGGEQFF. As DNA, the CDR3 is TGTGCCAGCAGTTCCAGACCGGGACAGGGTGGTGAGCAGTTCTTC.

J is TRBJ1-5 and V is TRBV28; D might be TRBD1 (6 bases). V shed 7 bases and J shed 6 bases, with 19 bases lying between them. Germline V gene data show CDR1 as MDHEN and CDR2 as SYDVKM. CDR3 length equals 15 residues. The CDR3 protein is CASTDRTVAFQPQHF. The CDR3 DNA is TGTGCCAGCACCGATAGGACAGTCGCATTTCAGCCCCAGCATTTT.

A few counts support this clone. The rearrangement links TRBV6-1 to TRBJ1-6; D gene ambiguous. The germline V gene has CDR1 MNHNS and CDR2 SASEGT. The CDR3 extends over 15 amino acids. The V and J ends lost 2 bases and 3 bases respectively, with 8 bases between them. The CDR3: CASSEREFYNSPLHF. The DNA of the CDR3 is TGTGCCAGCAGTGAACGGGAGTTCTATAATTCACCCCTCCACTTT.

This chain connects TRBV25-1 to TRBJ1-6, with D uncertain. This CDR3 has 15 residues. Trimming took off 2 bases at V and 6 bases at J, with 11 bases between the two ends. CDR1 and CDR2 from the germline V gene are MGHDK and SYGVNS. CDR3 nucleotides: TGTGCCAGCAGTGAAAGTGAGCAGGCTAATTCACCCCTCCACTTT. The encoded protein is CASSESEQANSPLHF.

The chain recombines TRBV21-1 with TRBJ2-7; TRBD1, the table's D call, lacks a check against the DNA. TRBV21-1 is a pseudogene segment. This CDR3 has 14 amino acids. CDR3 protein: CASSKDRGGCEQYF. The CDR3 DNA sequence: TGTGCCAGCAGCAAGGACAGGGGAGGGTGCGAGCAGTACTTC.

The rearrangement uses TRBV24-1 and TRBJ2-1; 7 nucleotides line up with TRBD1. The CDR3 runs 17 residues. Looked up from germline, CDR1 is KGHDR and CDR2 is SFDVKD. J lost 0 bases, V lost 4 bases, and 8 bases had no gene match. The CDR3 coding sequence is TGTGCCACCAGTGACACGACAGGGAGCAGCTCCTACAATGAGCAGTTCTTC. It codes for CATSDTTGSSSYNEQFF.

This clone was recorded once. No DNA is shown, since the ends of the CDR3 on it are uncertain; the CDR3 is the one TCRdb lists. The rearrangement uses TRBV12-3 or TRBV12-4 and TRBJ1-2; TRBD1 is the table's D call and was not checked against the DNA. The CDR3 is 11 residues long, counting both termini. The CDR3 sequence: CASSFGTGSTF.

The J gene is TRBJ2-2, the V gene TRBV9, with 8 bases that match TRBD2. After removal of 4 bases from V and 1 base from J, the junction contained 6 bases not matched to a gene. CDR3 size: 16 residues. Germline loops: CDR1 SGDLS, CDR2 YYNGEE. The CDR3 DNA sequence: TGTGCCAGCAGCCCTTCCCGGGAGGGGAACACCGGGGAGCTGTTTTTT. It encodes CASSPSREGNTGELFF.

The chain couples TRBV6-7 to TRBJ1-2; D not resolved. TRBV6-7 is designated an ORF whose function remains uncertain. The V end lost 7 bases, the J end lost 3 bases, and 15 bases lay between the germline ends. The CDR3 runs 14 residues. CDR3 bases: TGTGCCAGCACGGGATACAGTTGTGACTATGGCTACACCTTC. Amino acids: CASTGYSCDYGYTF.

The chain couples TRBV5-1 to TRBJ2-2; TRBD2 matches 8 bases. Germline CDR1 is SGHRS and CDR2 is YFSETQ. CDR3 size: 15 residues. V shed 5 bases and J 3 bases; nucleotides not matched to a gene: 6. The CDR3: CASRERETHTGELFF. The CDR3 DNA reads TGCGCCAGCAGAGAGCGGGAGACCCACACCGGGGAGCTGTTTTTT. The variable domain in full, with the rest retrieved from reference TRBV5-1 and TRBJ2-2, is KAGVTQTPRYLIKTRGQQVTLSCSPISGHRSVSWYQQTPGQGLQFLFEYFSETQRNKGNFPGRFSGRQFSNSRSEMNVSTLELGDSALYLCASRERETHTGELFFGEGSRLTVL.

The genes are TRBV4-1 and TRBJ2-7; D is unclear. Trimming took 3 bases from V and 6 from J, leaving 15 bases between them. CDR1 and CDR2 from the germline V gene are MGHRA and YSYEKL. The CDR3 consists of 14 residues. CDR3 sequence reads: CASSHRGSPSEQYF. The CDR3 DNA follows: TGCGCCAGCAGCCATCGAGGCAGTCCGAGCGAGCAGTACTTC.

The rearrangement uses TRBV23-1 and TRBJ1-5, with no clear D. TRBV23-1 is annotated as an ORF whose role is uncertain. V was pared by 1 base and J by 0 bases, with 19 bases between. The CDR3 runs to 19 residues. The CDR3 nucleotides read TGCGCCAGCAGTCAATGGGTTAAGGCCGCGGCAGATAGCAATCAGCCCCAGCATTTT. As protein: CASSQWVKAAADSNQPQHF.

This clone was seen a single time. The chain uses TRBV12-3 or TRBV12-4 and TRBJ1-2; 7 bases agree with TRBD1. This CDR3 comprises 13 residues. The V segment lost 8 bases and the J segment 2 bases; nucleotides outside the gene matches: 5. The CDR3 region is CASWGTANYGYTF. The CDR3 nucleotides are TGTGCCAGCTGGGGGACAGCAAACTATGGCTACACCTTC.

This clone occurred a few times. The V gene is TRBV12-5, the J gene TRBJ2-2, with D perhaps TRBD2 (5 bases). Trimming cost V 7 bases and J 1 base, with 16 bases left between them. Germline V CDR1 and CDR2: LGHNT, FRNRAP. There are 16 residues in the CDR3. The CDR3 region has the DNA TGTGCTAGTGCCCCCTGGGGAGTTCAGAACACCGGGGAGCTGTTTTTT. Protein product: CASAPWGVQNTGELFF.